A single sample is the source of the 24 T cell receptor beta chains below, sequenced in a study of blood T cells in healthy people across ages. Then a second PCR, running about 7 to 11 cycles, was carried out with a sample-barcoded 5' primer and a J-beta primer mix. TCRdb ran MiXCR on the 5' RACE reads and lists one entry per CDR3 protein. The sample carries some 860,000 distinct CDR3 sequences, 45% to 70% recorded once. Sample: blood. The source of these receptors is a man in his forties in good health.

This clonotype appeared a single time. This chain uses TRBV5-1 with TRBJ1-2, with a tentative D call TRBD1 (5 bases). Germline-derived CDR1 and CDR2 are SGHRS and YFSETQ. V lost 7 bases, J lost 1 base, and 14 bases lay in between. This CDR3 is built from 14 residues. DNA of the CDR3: TGCGCCAGCGCAGTGGGGGACCTTAACTATGGCTACACCTTC. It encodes CASAVGDLNYGYTF.

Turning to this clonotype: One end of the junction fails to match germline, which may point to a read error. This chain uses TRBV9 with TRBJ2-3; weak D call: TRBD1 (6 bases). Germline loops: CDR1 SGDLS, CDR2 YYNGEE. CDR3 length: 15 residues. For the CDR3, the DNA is TGTGCCAGCGGCGTATTTGACAGGACCACAGATACGCAGTATTTT. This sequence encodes CASGVFDRTTDTQYF.

CDR3 protein: CASSPTGQNNQPQHF. The DNA for the CDR3 is TGTGCCAGCAGCCCGACTGGGCAGAACAATCAGCCCCAGCATTTT. The rearrangement links TRBV7-9 to TRBJ1-5; D is ambiguous. Germline V gene sequence: CDR1 SEHNR, CDR2 FQNEAQ (reference sequence). The CDR3 totals 15 residues. V was cut by 5 bases and J by 3 bases, with 14 bases left in between.

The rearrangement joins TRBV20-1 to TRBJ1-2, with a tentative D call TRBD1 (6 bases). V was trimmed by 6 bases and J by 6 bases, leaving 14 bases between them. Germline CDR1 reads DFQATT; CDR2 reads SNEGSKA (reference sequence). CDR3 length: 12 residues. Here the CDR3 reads CSAMNTGNGYTF. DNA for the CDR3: TGCAGTGCAATGAATACAGGGAATGGCTACACCTTC.

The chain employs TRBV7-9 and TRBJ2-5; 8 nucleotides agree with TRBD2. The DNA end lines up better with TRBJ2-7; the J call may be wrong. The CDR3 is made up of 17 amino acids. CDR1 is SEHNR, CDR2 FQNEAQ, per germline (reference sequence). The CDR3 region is CASSPGGQSGGSYEQYF. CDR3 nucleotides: TGTGCCAGCAGCCCAGGAGGCCAAAGCGGGGGCAGCTACGAGCAGTACTTC.

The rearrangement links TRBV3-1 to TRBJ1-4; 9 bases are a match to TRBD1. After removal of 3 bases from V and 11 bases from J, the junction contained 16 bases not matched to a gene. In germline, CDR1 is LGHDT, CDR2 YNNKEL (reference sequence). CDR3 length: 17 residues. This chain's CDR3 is CASSHTNPGQGKMKLFF. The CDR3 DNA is TGTGCCAGCAGCCACACGAATCCGGGACAGGGAAAGATGAAACTGTTTTTT.

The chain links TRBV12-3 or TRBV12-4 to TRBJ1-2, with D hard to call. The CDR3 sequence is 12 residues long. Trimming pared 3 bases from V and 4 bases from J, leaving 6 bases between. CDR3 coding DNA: TGTGCCAGCAGTTTTAGCAGCTATGGCTACACCTTC. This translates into CASSFSSYGYTF.

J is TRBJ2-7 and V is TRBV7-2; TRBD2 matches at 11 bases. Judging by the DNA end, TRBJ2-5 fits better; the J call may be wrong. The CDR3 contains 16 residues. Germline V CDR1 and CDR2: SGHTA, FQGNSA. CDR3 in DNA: TGTGCCAGCAGTTTGACTAGCGGGACCCAGTCAGAGACCCAGTACTTC. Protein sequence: CASSLTSGTQSETQYF.

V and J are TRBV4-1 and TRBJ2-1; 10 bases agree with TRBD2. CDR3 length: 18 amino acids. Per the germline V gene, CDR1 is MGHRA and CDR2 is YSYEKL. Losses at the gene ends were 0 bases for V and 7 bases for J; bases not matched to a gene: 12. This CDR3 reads CASSQDPSGGAFVNEQFF. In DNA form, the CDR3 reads TGCGCCAGCAGCCAAGACCCAAGCGGGGGGGCTTTTGTAAATGAGCAGTTCTTC.

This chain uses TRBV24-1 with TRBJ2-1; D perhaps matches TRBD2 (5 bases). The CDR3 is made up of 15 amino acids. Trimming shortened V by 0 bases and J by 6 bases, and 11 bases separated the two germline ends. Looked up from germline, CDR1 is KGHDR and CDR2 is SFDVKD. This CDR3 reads CATSDLPLGGNEQFF. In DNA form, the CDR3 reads TGTGCCACCAGTGATTTGCCGCTCGGAGGCAATGAGCAGTTCTTC.

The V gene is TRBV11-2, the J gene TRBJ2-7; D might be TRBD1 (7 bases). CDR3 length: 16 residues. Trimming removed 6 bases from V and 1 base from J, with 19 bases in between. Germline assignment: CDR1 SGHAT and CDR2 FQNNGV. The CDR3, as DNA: TGTGCCAGCAGGGCCCCCGCGACAGGGACTTCCTACGAGCAGTACTTC. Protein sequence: CASRAPATGTSYEQYF.

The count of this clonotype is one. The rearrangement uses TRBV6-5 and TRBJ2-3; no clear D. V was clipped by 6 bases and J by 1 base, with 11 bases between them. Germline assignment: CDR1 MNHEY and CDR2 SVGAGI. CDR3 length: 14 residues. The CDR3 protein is CASRRIGGTDTQYF. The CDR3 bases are TGTGCCAGCAGAAGGATTGGCGGCACAGATACGCAGTATTTT.

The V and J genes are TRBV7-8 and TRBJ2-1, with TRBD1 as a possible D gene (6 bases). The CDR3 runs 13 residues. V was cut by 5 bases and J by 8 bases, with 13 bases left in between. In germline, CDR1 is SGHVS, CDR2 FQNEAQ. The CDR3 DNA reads TGTGCCAGCAGCGCATCAGGGGTGGATGAGCAGTTCTTC. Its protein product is CASSASGVDEQFF.

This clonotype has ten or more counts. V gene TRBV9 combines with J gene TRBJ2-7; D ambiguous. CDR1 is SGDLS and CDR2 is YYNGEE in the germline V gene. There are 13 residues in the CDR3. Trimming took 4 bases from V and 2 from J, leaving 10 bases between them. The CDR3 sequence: CASSRGQTYEQYF. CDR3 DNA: TGTGCCAGCAGCCGCGGCCAAACCTACGAGCAGTACTTC.

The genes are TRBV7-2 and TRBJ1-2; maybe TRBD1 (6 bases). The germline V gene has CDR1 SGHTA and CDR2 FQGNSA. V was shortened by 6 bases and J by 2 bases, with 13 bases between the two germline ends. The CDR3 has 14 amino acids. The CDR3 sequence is CASRGGGGNYGYTF. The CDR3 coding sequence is TGTGCCAGCAGGGGGGGCGGGGGAAACTATGGCTACACCTTC.

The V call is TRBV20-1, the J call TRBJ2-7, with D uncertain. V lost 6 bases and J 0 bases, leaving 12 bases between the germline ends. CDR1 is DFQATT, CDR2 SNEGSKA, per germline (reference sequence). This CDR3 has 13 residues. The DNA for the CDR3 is TGCAGTGCCTGGACCCTAAGCTCCTACGAGCAGTACTTC. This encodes CSAWTLSSYEQYF.

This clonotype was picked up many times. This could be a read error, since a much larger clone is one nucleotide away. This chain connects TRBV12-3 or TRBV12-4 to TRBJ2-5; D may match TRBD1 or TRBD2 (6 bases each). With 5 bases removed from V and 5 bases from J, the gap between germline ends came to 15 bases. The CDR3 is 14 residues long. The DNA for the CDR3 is TGTGCCAGCAGTGTAAGGGGGGCGCGGGAGACCCAGTACTTC. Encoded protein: CASSVRGARETQYF.

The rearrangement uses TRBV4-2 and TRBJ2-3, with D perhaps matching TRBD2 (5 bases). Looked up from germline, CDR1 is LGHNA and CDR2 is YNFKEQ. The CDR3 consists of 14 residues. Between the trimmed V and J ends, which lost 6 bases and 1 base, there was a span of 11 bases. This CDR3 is CASSSRAGTDTQYF. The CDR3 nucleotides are TGTGCCAGCAGTAGTAGAGCGGGCACAGATACGCAGTATTTT.

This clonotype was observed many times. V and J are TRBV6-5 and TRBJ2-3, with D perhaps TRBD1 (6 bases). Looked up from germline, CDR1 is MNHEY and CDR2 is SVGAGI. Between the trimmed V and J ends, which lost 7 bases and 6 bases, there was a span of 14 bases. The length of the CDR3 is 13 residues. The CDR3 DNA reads TGTGCCAGCAAATTGAGGGGGATTGATACGCAGTATTTT. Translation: CASKLRGIDTQYF.

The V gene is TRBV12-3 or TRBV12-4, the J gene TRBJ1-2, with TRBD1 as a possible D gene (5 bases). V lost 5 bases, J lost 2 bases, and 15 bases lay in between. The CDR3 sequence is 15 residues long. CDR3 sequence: CASSPRGAGNYGYTF. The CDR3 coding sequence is TGTGCCAGCAGTCCGCGCGGGGCGGGAAACTATGGCTACACCTTC.

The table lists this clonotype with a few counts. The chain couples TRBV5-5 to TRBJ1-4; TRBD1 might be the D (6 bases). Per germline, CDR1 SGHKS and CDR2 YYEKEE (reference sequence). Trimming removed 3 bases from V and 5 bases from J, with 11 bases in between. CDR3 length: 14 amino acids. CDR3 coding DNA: TGTGCCAGCAGCTCAGAGGACAGAAATGAAAAACTGTTTTTT. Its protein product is CASSSEDRNEKLFF.

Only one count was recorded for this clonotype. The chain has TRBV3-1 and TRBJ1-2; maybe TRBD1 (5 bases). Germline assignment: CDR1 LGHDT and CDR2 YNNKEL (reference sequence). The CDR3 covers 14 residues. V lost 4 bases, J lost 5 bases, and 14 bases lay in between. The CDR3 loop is CASSLRRGNYGYTF. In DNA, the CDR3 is TGTGCCAGCAGCCTGCGGCGGGGGAATTATGGCTACACCTTC. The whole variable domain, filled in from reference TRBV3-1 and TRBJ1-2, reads DTAVSQTPKYLVTQMGNDKSIKCEQNLGHDTMYWYKQDSKKFLKIMFSYNNKELIINETVPNRFSPKSPDKAHLNLHINSLELGDSAVYFCASSLRRGNYGYTFGSGTRLTVV.

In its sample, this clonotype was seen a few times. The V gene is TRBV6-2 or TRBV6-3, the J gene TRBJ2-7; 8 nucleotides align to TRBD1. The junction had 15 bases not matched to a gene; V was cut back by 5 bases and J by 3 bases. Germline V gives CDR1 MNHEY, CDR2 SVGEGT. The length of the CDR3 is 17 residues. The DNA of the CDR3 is TGTGCCAGCAGTCCTGGACAGGGCAAAAGGGTTGGCTACGAGCAGTACTTC. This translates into CASSPGQGKRVGYEQYF.

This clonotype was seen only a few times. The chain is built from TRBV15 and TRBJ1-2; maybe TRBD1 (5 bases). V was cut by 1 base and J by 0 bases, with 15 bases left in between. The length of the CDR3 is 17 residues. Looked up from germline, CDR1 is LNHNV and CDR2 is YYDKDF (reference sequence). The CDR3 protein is CATSRGGGGQTNYGYTF. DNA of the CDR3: TGTGCCACCAGCAGAGGCGGGGGTGGGCAGACTAACTATGGCTACACCTTC. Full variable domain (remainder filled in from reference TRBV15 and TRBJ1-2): DAMVIQNPRYQVTQFGKPVTLSCSQTLNHNVMYWYQQKSSQAPKLLFHYYDKDFNNEADTPDNFQSRRPNTSFCFLDIRSPGLGDTAMYLCATSRGGGGQTNYGYTFGSGTRLTVV.